The 20 T cell receptor beta chains presented below share a single source sample, sequenced in a study of T cell repertoires in cytomegalovirus infection. Via MiXCR, TCRdb re-called the reads, giving one row per CDR3 protein. Here the sample spans 450,000 to 550,000 distinct CDR3 sequences, more than 15% being singletons. Sequenced input: CD8+ T cells from PBMCs. The receptors were gathered from a human donor in good health (CMV status not recorded). Some clones in this sample may be carry-over from other donors' samples.

The sample holds a few counts of this clonotype. CDR3 nucleotides: TGCAGCGTCGGCTCAAACAACCCCTACGAGCAGTACTTC. It yields the protein CSVGSNNPYEQYF. This sequence joins TRBV29-1 and TRBJ2-7; D remains unclear. Per germline, CDR1 SQVTM and CDR2 ANQGSEA. With 6 bases removed from V and 2 bases from J, the gap between germline ends came to 14 bases. The CDR3 extends over 13 amino acids.

This clonotype was seen only once. The V gene is TRBV15, the J gene TRBJ2-1; maybe TRBD1 (6 bases). The germline CDR1 and CDR2 sequences are LNHNV and YYDKDF (reference sequence). The CDR3 runs 18 residues. V lost 0 bases and J 4 bases, leaving 19 bases between the germline ends. This chain's CDR3 is CATSRDWSPGHQYNEQFF. CDR3 in DNA: TGTGCCACCAGCAGAGATTGGAGCCCGGGACATCAGTACAATGAGCAGTTCTTC.

This clonotype was seen repeatedly, ten times or more. V is TRBV20-1 and J is TRBJ2-7; 11 nucleotides match TRBD1. This CDR3 has 14 amino acids. Germline CDR1 and CDR2: DFQATT and SNEGSKA (reference sequence). The trim removed 2 bases at V and 4 bases at J, leaving 4 bases unmatched. CDR3 nucleotide sequence: TGCAGTGCTAGAAACCGGGACAGGGGGTACGAGCAGTACTTC. Protein: CSARNRDRGYEQYF.

This clonotype was counted many times. V and J are TRBV27 and TRBJ2-7, with 7 bases identical to TRBD2. With 8 bases clipped from V and 0 bases from J, the junction kept 10 bases outside the gene matches. The CDR3 sequence is 15 residues long. In germline, CDR1 is MNHEY, CDR2 SMNVEV (reference sequence). The CDR3 nucleotides read TGTGCCAGCCGACCAGGGCGGGGGAGCTCCTACGAGCAGTACTTC. Amino acids: CASRPGRGSSYEQYF.

This chain links TRBV3-1 with TRBJ2-7; D is perhaps TRBD1 (6 bases). V shed 5 bases and J shed 1 base, with 15 bases lying between them. This CDR3 is 15 amino acids long. Germline CDR1 is LGHDT and CDR2 is YNNKEL (reference sequence). Written as DNA, the CDR3 is TGTGCCAGCAGCTCCCGAAGGGGGAGTTCCTACGAGCAGTACTTC. It yields the protein CASSSRRGSSYEQYF.

V and J are TRBV12-3 or TRBV12-4 and TRBJ2-7, with D possibly TRBD1 on 5 matching bases. This CDR3 is built from 15 residues. V was cut by 6 bases and J by 7 bases, with 22 bases left in between. The CDR3 sequence: CASSSQPAIRDEQYF. The DNA of the CDR3 is TGTGCCAGCAGCTCACAACCAGCCATCAGGGATGAGCAGTACTTC.

This clonotype has just a few counts. The CDR3 loop reads CASSLGGASQPQHF. As DNA, the CDR3 is TGTGCCAGCAGCTTAGGAGGGGCGAGTCAGCCCCAGCATTTT. The chain carries TRBV7-3 and TRBJ1-5, with TRBD1 as a possible D gene (5 bases). V shed 2 bases and J shed 6 bases, with 11 bases lying between them. Germline CDR1 is SGHTA and CDR2 is FQGTGA. The CDR3 length is 14 residues.

The chain combines TRBV18 with TRBJ2-1, with D tentatively TRBD2 (6 bases). The CDR3 is 14 residues long. Trimming removed 3 bases at V and 5 bases at J, with 11 bases between. Germline V CDR1 and CDR2: KGHSH, LQKENI. CDR3 in amino acids: CASSPGGDDNEQFF. The CDR3 coding sequence is TGTGCCAGCTCACCGGGGGGTGATGACAATGAGCAGTTCTTC.

On this clonotype itself: This could be a read error, since a much larger clone is one nucleotide away. This chain joins TRBV5-5 and TRBJ2-3, with 7 bases that match TRBD2. After removal of 1 base from V and 1 base from J, the junction contained 6 bases not matched to a gene. The CDR3 runs 16 residues. Germline CDR1 reads SGHKS; CDR2 reads YYEKEE (reference sequence). The DNA of the CDR3 is TGTGCCAGCAGCTTGATCGGGCTAGCGGGCACAGATACGCAGTATTTT. Protein product: CASSLIGLAGTDTQYF. Based on the CDR3 plus reference TRBV5-5 and TRBJ2-3, the full variable domain is DAGVTQSPTHLIKTRGQQVTLRCSPISGHKSVSWYQQVLGQGPQFIFQYYEKEERGRGNFPDRFSARQFPNYSSELNVNALLLGDSALYLCASSLIGLAGTDTQYFGPGTRLTVL.

The rearrangement joins TRBV4-1 to TRBJ2-5; perhaps TRBD1 as D (6 bases). Looked up from germline, CDR1 is MGHRA and CDR2 is YSYEKL. Trimming removed 2 bases from V and 2 bases from J, with 15 bases in between. The CDR3 is 16 amino acids. The CDR3 nucleotides read TGCGCCAGCAGCCAACCCGAACAGGGTAGGCAAGAGACCCAGTACTTC. Translating gives CASSQPEQGRQETQYF.

This clonotype was found many times. Its ends do not fully match the called genes, so a read error is possible. The chain recombines TRBV6-5 with TRBJ1-1, with 9 positions matching TRBD1. CDR1 MNHEY and CDR2 SVGAGI come from the germline V gene. The CDR3 covers 15 residues. The CDR3 DNA follows: TGTGCCAGCAGTGACTCGACAGGGGGTTACACTGAAGCTTTCTTT. Residues: CASSDSTGGYTEAFF.

J is TRBJ1-5 and V is TRBV6-1; D is possibly TRBD1 (6 bases). The germline V gene encodes CDR1 MNHNS and CDR2 SASEGT. This CDR3 is built from 13 residues. V lost 9 bases and J 6 bases, leaving 15 bases between the germline ends. The chain's CDR3 is CARREQGGQPQHF. In nucleotides, the CDR3 is TGTGCCAGAAGGGAACAGGGTGGTCAGCCCCAGCATTTT.

This clonotype has at least ten counts. V and J are TRBV7-8 and TRBJ2-1; D is unresolved. The CDR3 has 14 amino acids. V dropped 1 base and J dropped 5 bases, with 9 bases sitting between them. Germline CDR1 reads SGHVS; CDR2 reads FQNEAQ. The CDR3 DNA reads as TGTGCCAGCAGCTTAGATGCACCACACAATGAGCAGTTCTTC. The encoded protein is CASSLDAPHNEQFF.

This clonotype was counted at least ten times. The chain is built from TRBV19 and TRBJ1-1; 8 bases match TRBD1. J gave up 4 bases and V 3 bases, and 7 bases lay outside the gene matches. CDR3 length: 15 amino acids. The germline V gene has CDR1 LNHDA and CDR2 SQIVND (reference sequence). The CDR3 DNA sequence: TGTGCCAGTAGTATCCCGACAGGGGAATTCACTGAAGCTTTCTTT. Amino acids: CASSIPTGEFTEAFF.

The V call is TRBV3-1, the J call TRBJ1-1, with unresolved D. The CDR3 totals 18 residues. Trimming removed 0 bases at V and 1 base at J, with 18 bases between. Germline values: CDR1 LGHDT, CDR2 YNNKEL (reference sequence). CDR3 residues: CASSQELGFISTNTEAFF. The DNA of the CDR3 is TGTGCCAGCAGCCAAGAATTGGGGTTCATAAGTACGAACACTGAAGCTTTCTTT.

This clonotype was seen ten or more times. J is TRBJ2-1 and V is TRBV7-9; D is possibly TRBD2 (6 bases). CDR3 length equals 17 residues. V was cut by 4 bases and J by 9 bases, with 25 bases left in between. The germline V gene encodes CDR1 SEHNR and CDR2 FQNEAQ (reference sequence). CDR3 sequence: CASSSPSDGFRGGEQFF. The CDR3 bases are TGTGCCAGCAGCTCACCCAGTGACGGCTTTCGGGGAGGTGAGCAGTTCTTC.

This clonotype was recorded many times. The chain uses TRBV12-3 or TRBV12-4 and TRBJ2-4; tentatively, D is TRBD1 or TRBD2 (5 bases each). The CDR3 consists of 17 residues. With 5 bases removed from V and 1 base from J, the gap between germline ends came to 18 bases. For the CDR3, the DNA is TGTGCCAGCAGTCCCGGGGCTCCGGGAACTGCCAAAAACATTCAGTACTTC. Amino acids: CASSPGAPGTAKNIQYF.

This clonotype has just one count. The V call is TRBV19, the J call TRBJ1-4; TRBD1 is a possible D gene (5 bases). Between the trimmed V and J ends, which lost 5 bases and 10 bases, there was a span of 17 bases. Germline V gene lookup returns CDR1 LNHDA and CDR2 SQIVND (reference sequence). The CDR3 loop spans 14 amino acids. The chain's CDR3 is CASSLGWDDAKLFF. CDR3 DNA: TGTGCCAGTAGTCTCGGCTGGGACGATGCAAAACTGTTTTTT.

This clonotype was detected ten times or more. The chain is built from TRBV7-2 and TRBJ2-2; no clear D gene. The V end was cut by 5 bases, the J end by 5 bases, with 12 bases between. The CDR3 length is 14 residues. From germline, CDR1 is SGHTA and CDR2 FQGNSA. The CDR3 region has the DNA TGTGCCAGCAGCCCCGGGCCCTTTACCGGGGAGCTGTTTTTT. Translating gives CASSPGPFTGELFF.

The V gene is TRBV12-3 or TRBV12-4, the J gene TRBJ2-2; D might be TRBD1 (6 bases). The germline V and J ends were trimmed by 7 bases and 7 bases, with 19 bases remaining between them. This CDR3 has 15 residues. CDR3 sequence: CASTLGTGWFGELFF. CDR3 nucleotides: TGTGCCAGCACCCTCGGAACAGGGTGGTTCGGGGAGCTGTTTTTT.